Detailed here is one T cell receptor (beta chain). Sequencing used immunoSEQ multiplex PCR; TCRdb keeps in-frame clones, though not all of them. In the table there are about 33,000 clones, approximately 89% of which are singletons. The data derive from a study of OX40 agonist ivuxolimab in advanced cancers. This CDR3 region has 17 residues. Per germline, CDR1 KGHSH and CDR2 LQKENI. V gave up 2 bases and J gave up 6 bases, with 19 bases separating them. V usage is TRBV18 and J usage is TRBJ2-2; the D is unclear. The origin of this receptor is an adult with an advanced solid tumor such as melanoma, head and neck, liver or kidney cancer. The source was CD4+ or CD8+ T cells sorted from blood, collected in a trial of the OX40 agonist ivuxolimab. CDR3 region: CASSPRPDRVRSGELFF. CDR3 DNA: TGTGCCAGCTCACCAAGGCCGGATAGAGTTAGATCCGGGGAGCTGTTTTTT.